A selection of T cell receptor beta chains follows, all from one sample in a study of blood T cell repertoires in COVID-19. Measured with immunoSEQ multiplex PCR; TCRdb has only the in-frame clones, and not every one. Of about 73,000 clones in the sample, approximately 83% were seen once. The sample was peripheral blood. The receptors here all came from a man at least 80 years old with active or convalescent COVID-19. Each CDR3 is given with its conserved first and last residue. Fields, in order: clone size, V gene, CDR3 protein. Size is stated for part of the rows, as once, few or many counts, or as a class when the clone is expanded.

size: .; V: TRBV6-4; CDR3: CASTTAGTGGNEQFF
size: .; V: TRBV7-2; CDR3: CASNTRGLAGVRSYNEQFF
size: few; V: TRBV6-2/TRBV6-3; CDR3: CASSYRTTYGYTF
size: .; V: TRBV27; CDR3: CASSRGVSYEQYF
size: .; V: TRBV27; CDR3: CASSKGGTGVGKNIQYF
size: .; V: TRBV7-9; CDR3: CASSPSGNSNQPQHF
size: .; V: TRBV3-1/TRBV3-2; CDR3: CASSPGNGGYEQYF
size: .; V: TRBV6-2/TRBV6-3; CDR3: CASSYFPGQGQFF
size: .; V: TRBV29-1; CDR3: CSAEGQGEIYGYTF
size: .; V: TRBV7-9; CDR3: CASSIAGRGPSTDTQYF
size: .; V: TRBV10-2; CDR3: CASSAQRETQYF
size: .; V: TRBV5-1; CDR3: CASRPGTYSYEQYF
size: .; V: TRBV3-1/TRBV3-2; CDR3: CASSQGLVGEQYF
size: .; V: TRBV18; CDR3: CASSPPRGTGELFF
size: few; V: TRBV19; CDR3: CASSTRDRGFSNQPQHF
size: .; V: TRBV5-6; CDR3: CASSFTGTGADTQYF
size: .; V: TRBV11-3; CDR3: CASSFSGTVSYEQYF
size: .; V: TRBV3-1/TRBV3-2; CDR3: CASSLGQTGLANYGYTF
size: .; V: TRBV29-1; CDR3: CSVELASVEQFF
size: .; V: TRBV15; CDR3: CATSIEPDTQYF
size: few; V: TRBV4-2; CDR3: CASSQERRLRDTQYF
size: .; V: TRBV6-2/TRBV6-3; CDR3: CASSPRSRGGAGGPGGATGELFF
size: .; V: TRBV28; CDR3: CASRVRENEKLFF
size: .; V: TRBV29-1; CDR3: CSVVQNSYNEQFF
size: .; V: TRBV6-6; CDR3: CASTPDRGLEKLFF
size: .; V: TRBV2; CDR3: CASSADSLPRGYTF
size: .; V: TRBV6-5; CDR3: CASRGQGKETQYF
size: .; V: TRBV6-2/TRBV6-3; CDR3: CASSGLAGAYEQYF